This record covers a single TCR beta chain. The antigen is undetermined. These data are taken from a study of T cells expressing NK-cell markers. Study results and limitations: One observes that, in several donors, these clonotypes were also the leading ones within the CD3+CD56-NKG2C+ fraction. Roughly 6 donors had dominant NKG2C+ clonotypes that comprised about 1.0-7.5% of their CD8+ T cells.

The authors made TCR beta cDNA libraries by 5'RACE template switching. This switching added a universal primer site and UMIs. TCRdb re-called the 5' RACE reads and catalogs CDR3 proteins one per entry, DNA excluded. Its listing shows some 150,000 distinct CDR3 sequences. Germline values: CDR1 MNHNS, CDR2 SASEGT. This CDR3 region has 18 residues. The J gene is TRBJ2-6, the V gene TRBV6-1; checking the TCRdb D call of TRBD1 is not possible without DNA. The TCR originated in a woman aged 50 to 65 in good health. The sequencing sample was made of blood T cells: a sorted CD56 or NKG2C T cell subset, CD4+ or CD8+ T cells, or bulk PBMC T cells (not recorded which). The CDR3 loop is CASSAGTALLSGANVLTF.